This T cell receptor (beta chain) was captured by sequencing in a study of cytomegalovirus exposure and HLA in healthy donors. Findings and limits, study-wide: Investigators reported more than 150 TCR beta chains as tied to cytomegalovirus.

Method: immunoSEQ multiplex PCR; TCRdb's copy keeps in-frame clones and lacks some. The sample includes about 240,000 clones, roughly 86% of them seen just once. This CDR3 is built from 15 residues. The junction had 4 bases not matched to a gene; V was cut back by 5 bases and J by 0 bases. Germline V gene lookup returns CDR1 SGHTA and CDR2 FQGTGA. In the case of this clone: Antigen: not known.

This sequence joins TRBV7-3 and TRBJ2-7; 10 bases agree with TRBD2. Sequencing input: PBMCs. The clonotype was recovered from a woman under 40 in good health and CMV-seropositive. The CDR3 here is CASSPGLAASYEQYF. Written as DNA, the CDR3 is TGTGCCAGCAGCCCCGGACTAGCGGCCTCCTACGAGCAGTACTTC.